This T cell receptor (beta chain) was sequenced during a study of chemoradiotherapy in HPV16-positive cancers. Study details: Two HPV16-positive patients' cells yielded candidate HPV-specific clones and common motifs. Findings and limits, study-wide: For HPV16-positive patients, expanding HPV-responsive T cells associated with longer recurrence-free survival. Candidate HPV-specific clones and E7-related TCR motifs grew in tumor during treatment.

Repeated repertoire sampling spanned the course of chemoradiotherapy. This clone was detected only once. Its antigen is not known. V was cut by 3 bases and J by 4 bases, with 7 bases left in between. CDR3 size: 14 residues. Germline-derived CDR1 and CDR2 are LNHDA and SQIVND (reference sequence). The protocol was immunoSEQ multiplex PCR, while the TCRdb copy is restricted to in-frame clones and leaves out a portion. The table has about 6,600 clones, more than 60% seen once; the top ten hold approximately 8%. This rearrangement joins TRBV19 to TRBJ1-6; D unresolved. The sequence came from a human donor with HPV-associated anogenital cancer. The sample in question was tumor tissue, obtained from a patient who underwent chemoradiotherapy. The CDR3 DNA reads TGTGCCAGTAGTATCTTTGATTATAATTCACCCCTCCACTTT. Translation gives CASSIFDYNSPLHF.